The 18 T cell receptor beta chains in this list originate from one sample, sequenced in a study of lymphopenia after photon versus proton radiotherapy. Using immunoSEQ multiplex PCR, the repertoire was profiled, and TCRdb retains in-frame clones only, with some absent. The table lists 20,000 to 25,000 clones, roughly 91% of them singletons. Sequences were derived from peripheral blood, sampled from a patient treated with proton-based radiotherapy. The receptors derive from a man aged 80 or over with esophageal cancer.

This chain joins TRBV7-2 and TRBJ2-5, with D maybe TRBD2 (5 bases). V was shortened by 1 base and J by 7 bases, with 7 bases between the two germline ends. This CDR3 comprises 12 residues. Germline CDR1 SGHTA, CDR2 FQGNSA. The CDR3 sequence is CASSLDRGTQYF. CDR3 sequence (DNA): TGTGCCAGCAGCTTAGACCGGGGGACCCAGTACTTC.

The J gene is TRBJ1-3, the V gene TRBV7-3, with D unclear. V shed 0 bases and J shed 4 bases, with 4 bases lying between them. The V gene's germline CDR1 is SGHTA and CDR2 FQGTGA. This CDR3 region has 13 residues. The CDR3 region is CASSLTLGNTIYF. The CDR3 DNA reads as TGTGCCAGCAGCTTAACGTTGGGAAACACCATATATTTT.

V and J are TRBV7-6 and TRBJ1-5; D unresolved. The CDR3 loop spans 15 amino acids. Per the germline V gene, CDR1 is SGHVS and CDR2 is FNYEAQ. V lost 1 base to trimming and J lost 1 base, with 8 bases between them. The CDR3 protein is CASSLGPLSNQPQHF. CDR3 sequence (DNA): TGTGCCAGCAGCTTAGGGCCCCTAAGCAATCAGCCCCAGCATTTT.

The gene calls are TRBV25-1 and TRBJ1-4; D is possibly TRBD1 (6 bases). Trimming cost V 4 bases and J 5 bases, with 11 bases left between them. Germline V gene sequence: CDR1 MGHDK, CDR2 SYGVNS. CDR3 size: 14 residues. The CDR3: CASSVTGLNEKLFF. In DNA form, the CDR3 reads TGTGCCAGCAGTGTCACAGGGTTAAATGAAAAACTGTTTTTT. The full variable domain, completed using reference TRBV25-1 and TRBJ1-4, is EADIYQTPRYLVIGTGKKITLECSQTMGHDKMYWYQQDPGMELHLIHYSYGVNSTEKGDLSSESTVSRIRTEHFPLTLESARPSHTSQYLCASSVTGLNEKLFFGSGTQLSVL.

The V and J genes are TRBV11-3 and TRBJ1-2, with D perhaps TRBD1 (5 bases). The CDR3 is 13 amino acids. Trimming removed 1 base from V and 8 bases from J, with 11 bases in between. Germline values: CDR1 SGHNT, CDR2 YENEEA. CDR3: CASSLGGAVGYTF. The CDR3 DNA is TGTGCCAGCAGCTTAGGTGGGGCAGTCGGCTACACCTTC.

The gene calls are TRBV4-1 and TRBJ2-7; D perhaps matches TRBD2 (5 bases). The CDR3 contains 16 residues. Germline CDR1 reads MGHRA; CDR2 reads YSYEKL. The ends were cut back, 1 base at V and 3 bases at J, with 16 bases in the middle. Here the CDR3 DNA reads TGCGCCAGCAGCCAAGTAATTGGGTCCGAGGGCTACGAGCAGTACTTC. This encodes CASSQVIGSEGYEQYF.

V gene TRBV29-1 combines with J gene TRBJ1-1; 8 positions match TRBD1. The CDR3 is 16 residues long. Germline V gene data show CDR1 as SQVTM and CDR2 as ANQGSEA. Germline trimming cut 4 bases from V and 3 bases from J; bases unmatched to any gene: 13. The CDR3 DNA follows: TGCAGCGTTGTAGGACAGGGCCTACTAGCGGACACTGAAGCTTTCTTT. Its translation is CSVVGQGLLADTEAFF.

The gene calls are TRBV2 and TRBJ2-5, with 7 nucleotides matching TRBD2. This CDR3 spans 15 amino acids. The germline CDR1 and CDR2 sequences are SNHLY and FYNNEI. V shed 3 bases, J shed 5 bases, and the junction held 9 bases outside the gene matches. In DNA, the CDR3 is TGTGCCAGCAGTGATTTGACTAGCCTGGGGGAGACCCAGTACTTC. As protein: CASSDLTSLGETQYF.

This clone occurred a few times. The V and J genes are TRBV2 and TRBJ2-1; D gene ambiguous. In germline, CDR1 is SNHLY, CDR2 FYNNEI. Trimming removed 5 bases from V and 5 bases from J, with 22 bases in between. The CDR3 extends over 17 amino acids. The CDR3 DNA reads as TGTGCCAGCAGTAGCCTCTTTTGGGCAGGAGAAGACAATGAGCAGTTCTTC. It encodes CASSSLFWAGEDNEQFF.

The chain links TRBV4-1 to TRBJ2-7; 8 bases are a match to TRBD1. The ends lost 4 bases at V and 3 bases at J; junction bases unmatched: 8. Per the germline V gene, CDR1 is MGHRA and CDR2 is YSYEKL. This CDR3 has 15 residues. The CDR3 DNA follows: TGCGCCAGCAGCCCCACGGACAGGGACCGCTACGAGCAGTACTTC. It is translated as CASSPTDRDRYEQYF.

V usage is TRBV4-3 and J usage is TRBJ2-3; D tentatively reads TRBD1 or TRBD2 (5 bases each). The V gene lost 4 bases and the J gene lost 1 base, with 12 bases spanning the gap. CDR1 LGHNA and CDR2 YSLEER come from the germline V gene. The CDR3 is 15 residues long. The CDR3 nucleotides are TGCGCCAGCAGCCCCTCTCAGGGAGGCACAGATACGCAGTATTTT. It encodes CASSPSQGGTDTQYF.

This chain's CDR3 is CASSPDRGRETQYF. The CDR3 coding sequence is TGTGCCAGCAGCCCGGACAGGGGGCGGGAGACCCAGTACTTC. The chain uses TRBV11-2 and TRBJ2-5; 11 positions agree with TRBD1. Losses at the gene ends were 5 bases for V and 5 bases for J; bases not matched to a gene: 4. Germline CDR1 and CDR2: SGHAT and FQNNGV. The CDR3 has 14 amino acids.

The gene calls are TRBV11-2 and TRBJ2-7; TRBD1 matches 7 bases. Germline CDR1 and CDR2: SGHAT and FQNNGV. V was pared by 6 bases and J by 4 bases, with 9 bases of the junction left unmatched. CDR3 length: 14 amino acids. The CDR3, as DNA: TGTGCCAGCAGTCCTCTCAGGGGGAAGTACGAGCAGTACTTC. This encodes CASSPLRGKYEQYF.

This clone occurred once. The V gene is TRBV15, the J gene TRBJ1-5; D remains ambiguous. V was cut by 3 bases and J by 4 bases, with 7 bases left in between. The CDR3 is 13 residues long. Per germline, CDR1 LNHNV and CDR2 YYDKDF (reference sequence). DNA for the CDR3: TGTGCCACCAGCAGGGAGTATAATCAGCCCCAGCATTTT. Translation: CATSREYNQPQHF.

The chain joins TRBV30 to TRBJ2-7; 12 positions agree with TRBD2. V gave up 0 bases and J gave up 2 bases; unmatched junction bases: 11. Germline assignment: CDR1 GTSNPN and CDR2 SVGIG (reference sequence). CDR3 size: 18 residues. CDR3 sequence: CAWSVSRTSGNWPYEQYF. The CDR3 nucleotides read TGTGCCTGGAGTGTCTCCCGGACTAGCGGGAATTGGCCCTACGAGCAGTACTTC.

The rearrangement links TRBV7-2 to TRBJ2-7; TRBD2 is a possible D gene (7 bases). The CDR3 is 15 residues long. V lost 1 base, J lost 6 bases, and 16 bases lay in between. Germline-derived CDR1 and CDR2 are SGHTA and FQGNSA. The CDR3 loop is CASSLGGGGRSEQYF. CDR3 bases: TGTGCCAGCAGCTTAGGAGGGGGGGGTCGATCCGAGCAGTACTTC.

V is TRBV7-8 and J is TRBJ1-6; weak D call: TRBD1 (5 bases). Trimming cost V 1 base and J 6 bases, with 10 bases left between them. Germline assignment: CDR1 SGHVS and CDR2 FQNEAQ. The CDR3 is made up of 15 amino acids. The CDR3: CASSLVGQGNSPLHF. The CDR3 DNA reads TGTGCCAGCAGCTTAGTTGGGCAGGGTAATTCACCCCTCCACTTT.

The chain couples TRBV30 to TRBJ2-7, with D unresolved. V was trimmed by 2 bases and J by 1 base, leaving 6 bases between them. This CDR3 has 12 amino acids. Germline V CDR1 and CDR2: GTSNPN, SVGIG (reference sequence). The CDR3 here is CAWSLNSYEQYF. CDR3 nucleotides: TGTGCCTGGAGTTTAAATTCCTACGAGCAGTACTTC. The variable domain in full, with the rest retrieved from reference TRBV30 and TRBJ2-7, is SQTIHQWPATLVQPVGSPLSLECTVEGTSNPNLYWYRQAAGRGLQLLFYSVGIGQISSEVPQNLSASRPQDRQFILSSKKLLLSDSGFYLCAWSLNSYEQYFGPGTRLTVT.